The present T cell receptor (beta chain) was sequenced within a study of T cell responses to AZD1222 COVID-19 vaccine. V was shortened by 0 bases and J by 4 bases, with 15 bases between the two germline ends. The CDR3 has 17 residues. Germline V gives CDR1 MGHRA, CDR2 YSYEKL. Data came from immunoSEQ multiplex PCR; TCRdb stores just in-frame clones and leaves some out. The repertoire consists of about 97,000 clones, with roughly 90% occurring once and the leading ten covering less than 3.5%. The origin of this receptor is an adult in good health. The rearrangement uses TRBV4-1 and TRBJ2-2; D tentatively reads TRBD1 or TRBD2 (5 bases each). The sample consisted of peripheral blood, taken on day 0 of AZD1222 vaccination. The CDR3 DNA is TGCGCCAGCAGCCAAGAGAGGGCAGGGCTGGTCACCGGGGAGCTGTTTTTT. It codes for CASSQERAGLVTGELFF.